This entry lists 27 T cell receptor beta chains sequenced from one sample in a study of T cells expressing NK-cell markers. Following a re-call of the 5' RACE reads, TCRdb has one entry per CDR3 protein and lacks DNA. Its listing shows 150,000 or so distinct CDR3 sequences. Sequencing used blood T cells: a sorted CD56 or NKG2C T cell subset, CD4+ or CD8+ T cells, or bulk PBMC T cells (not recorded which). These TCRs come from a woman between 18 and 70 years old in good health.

The CDR3 region is CASSIPSGASYEQYF. This sequence joins TRBV21-1 and TRBJ2-7; TCRdb's assignment of TRBD2 cannot be checked, as there is no DNA. TRBV21-1 is given as a pseudogene. This CDR3 has 15 residues.

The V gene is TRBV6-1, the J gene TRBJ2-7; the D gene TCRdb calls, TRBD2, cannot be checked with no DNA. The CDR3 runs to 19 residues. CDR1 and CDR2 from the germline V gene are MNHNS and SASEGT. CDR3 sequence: CASSEVAGGHAVGSYEQYF.

This CDR3 is CSAAGVNGYTF. The rearrangement links TRBV20-1 to TRBJ1-2. Looked up from germline, CDR1 is DFQATT and CDR2 is SNEGSKA (reference sequence). The CDR3 contains 11 residues.

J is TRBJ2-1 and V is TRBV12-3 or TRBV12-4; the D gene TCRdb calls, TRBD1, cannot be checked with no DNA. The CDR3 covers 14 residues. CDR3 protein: CASTPRTGFNEQFF.

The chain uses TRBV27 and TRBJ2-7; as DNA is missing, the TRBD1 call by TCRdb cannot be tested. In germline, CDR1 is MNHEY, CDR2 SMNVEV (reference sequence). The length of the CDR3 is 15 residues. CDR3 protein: CASSTSQGASYEQYF.

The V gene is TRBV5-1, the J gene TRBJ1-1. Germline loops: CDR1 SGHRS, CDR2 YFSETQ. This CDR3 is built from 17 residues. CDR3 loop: CASSLMAALGANTEAFF.

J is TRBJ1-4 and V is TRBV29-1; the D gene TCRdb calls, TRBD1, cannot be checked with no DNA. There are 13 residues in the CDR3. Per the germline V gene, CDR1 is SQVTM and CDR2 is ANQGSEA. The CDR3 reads CSVFRQGAEKLFF.

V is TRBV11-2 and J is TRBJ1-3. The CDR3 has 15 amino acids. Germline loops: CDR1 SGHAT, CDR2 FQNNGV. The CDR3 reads CASSSRTISGNTIYF. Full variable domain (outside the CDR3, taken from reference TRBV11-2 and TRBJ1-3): EAGVAQSPRYKIIEKRQSVAFWCNPISGHATLYWYQQILGQGPKLLIQFQNNGVVDDSQLPKDRFSAERLKGVDSTLKIQPAKLEDSAVYLCASSSRTISGNTIYFGEGSWLTVV.

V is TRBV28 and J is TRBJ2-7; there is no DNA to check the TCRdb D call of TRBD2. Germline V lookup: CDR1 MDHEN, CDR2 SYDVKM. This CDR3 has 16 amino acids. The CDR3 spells CASSLRGLAGARGRDF. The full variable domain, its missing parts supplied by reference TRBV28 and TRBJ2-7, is DVKVTQSSRYLVKRTGEKVFLECVQDMDHENMFWYRQDPGLGLRLIYFSYDVKMKEKGDIPEGYSVSREKKERFSLILESASTNQTSMYLCASSLRGLAGARGRDFGPGTRLTVT.

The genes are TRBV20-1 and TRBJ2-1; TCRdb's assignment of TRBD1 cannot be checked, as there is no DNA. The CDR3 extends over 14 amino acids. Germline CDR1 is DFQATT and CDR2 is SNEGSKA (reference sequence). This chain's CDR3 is CSARGQLSYNEQFF.

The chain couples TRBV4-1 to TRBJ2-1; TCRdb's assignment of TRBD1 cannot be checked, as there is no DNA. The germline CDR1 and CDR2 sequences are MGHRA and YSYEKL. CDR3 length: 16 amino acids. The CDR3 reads CASSQVQGRIYNEQFF.

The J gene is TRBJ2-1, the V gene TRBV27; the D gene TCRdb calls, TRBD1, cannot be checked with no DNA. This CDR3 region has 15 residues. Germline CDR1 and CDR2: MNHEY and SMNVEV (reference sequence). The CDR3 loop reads CASSLVDRDHNEQFF.

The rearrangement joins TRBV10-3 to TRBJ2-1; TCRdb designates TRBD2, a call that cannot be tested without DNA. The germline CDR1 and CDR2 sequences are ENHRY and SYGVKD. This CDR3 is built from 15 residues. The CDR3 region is CAISELGPPLDEQFF.

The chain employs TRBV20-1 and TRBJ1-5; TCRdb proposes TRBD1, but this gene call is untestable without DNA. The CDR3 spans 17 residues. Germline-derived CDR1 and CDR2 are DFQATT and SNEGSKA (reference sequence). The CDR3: CSARTGKNPNSNQPQHF.

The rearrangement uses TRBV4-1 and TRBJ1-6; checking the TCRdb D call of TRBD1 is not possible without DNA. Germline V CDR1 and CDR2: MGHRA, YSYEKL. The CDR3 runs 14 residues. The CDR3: CASRDRGQNSPLHF.

The CDR3 spells CASSLQGKNNEQFF. The chain is built from TRBV5-1 and TRBJ2-1; TCRdb reports TRBD1, a call that lacks DNA to check it against. CDR3 size: 14 residues. The germline gives CDR1 SGHRS, CDR2 YFSETQ.

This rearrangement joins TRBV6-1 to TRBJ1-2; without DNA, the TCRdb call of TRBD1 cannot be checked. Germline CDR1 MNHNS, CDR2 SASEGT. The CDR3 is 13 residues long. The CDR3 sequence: CATRTGVNYGYTF.

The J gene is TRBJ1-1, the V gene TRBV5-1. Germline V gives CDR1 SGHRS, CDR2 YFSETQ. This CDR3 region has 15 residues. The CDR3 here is CASSLISPPNTEAFF.

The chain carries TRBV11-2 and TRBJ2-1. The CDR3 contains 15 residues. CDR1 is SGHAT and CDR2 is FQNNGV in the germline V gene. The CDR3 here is CASSLVRHSYNEQFF.

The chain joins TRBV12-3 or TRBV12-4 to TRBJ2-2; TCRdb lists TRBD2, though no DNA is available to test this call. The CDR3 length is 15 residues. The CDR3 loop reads CASSLPLAGSGELFF.

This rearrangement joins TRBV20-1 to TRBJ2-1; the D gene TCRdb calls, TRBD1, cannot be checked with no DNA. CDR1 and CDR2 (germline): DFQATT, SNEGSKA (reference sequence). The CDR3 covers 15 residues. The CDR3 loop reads CSAPIIYQGDNEQFF.

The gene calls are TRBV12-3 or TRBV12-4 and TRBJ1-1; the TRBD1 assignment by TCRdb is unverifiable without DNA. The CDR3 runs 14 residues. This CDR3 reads CASSYNLPGTEAFF.

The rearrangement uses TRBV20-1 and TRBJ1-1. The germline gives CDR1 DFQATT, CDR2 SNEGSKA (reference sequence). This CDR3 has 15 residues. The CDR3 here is CSARDMRKGNTEAFF.

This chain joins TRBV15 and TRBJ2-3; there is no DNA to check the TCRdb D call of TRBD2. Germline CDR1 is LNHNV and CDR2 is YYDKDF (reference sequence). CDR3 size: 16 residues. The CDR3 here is CATSRTGTRSTDTQYF.

CDR3 sequence: CASSPTGATYGYTF. This rearrangement joins TRBV12-3 or TRBV12-4 to TRBJ1-2; TCRdb gives TRBD1 as the D gene, but with no DNA this cannot be confirmed. CDR3 length equals 14 residues.

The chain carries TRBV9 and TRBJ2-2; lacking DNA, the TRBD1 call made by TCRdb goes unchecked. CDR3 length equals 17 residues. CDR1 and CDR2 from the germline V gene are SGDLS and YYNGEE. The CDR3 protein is CASSAGAGTIYTGELFF.

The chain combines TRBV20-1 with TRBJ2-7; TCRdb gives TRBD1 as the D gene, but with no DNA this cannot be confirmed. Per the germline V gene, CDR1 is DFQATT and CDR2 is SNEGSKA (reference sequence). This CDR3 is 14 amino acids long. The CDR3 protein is CSANGQGRLYEQYF.